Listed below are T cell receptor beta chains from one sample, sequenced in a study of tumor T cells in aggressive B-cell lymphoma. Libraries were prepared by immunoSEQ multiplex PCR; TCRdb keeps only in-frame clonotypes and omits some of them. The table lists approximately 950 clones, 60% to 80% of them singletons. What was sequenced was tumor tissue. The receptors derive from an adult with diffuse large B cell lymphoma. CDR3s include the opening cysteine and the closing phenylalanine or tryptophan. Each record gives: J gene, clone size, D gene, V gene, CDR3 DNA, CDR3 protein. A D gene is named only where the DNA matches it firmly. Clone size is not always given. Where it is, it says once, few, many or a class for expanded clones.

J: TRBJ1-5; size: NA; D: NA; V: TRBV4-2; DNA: TGTGCCAGCAGCCAAGACTTCACCTGGGGCCCGTATAGCAATCAGCCCCAGCATTTT; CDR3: CASSQDFTWGPYSNQPQHF
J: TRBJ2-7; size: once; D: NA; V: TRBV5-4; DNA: TGTGCCAGCAGCTTGTTAGGGGGATCCTACGAGCAGTACTTT; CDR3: CASSLLGGSYEQYF
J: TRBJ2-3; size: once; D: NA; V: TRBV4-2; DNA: TGTGCCAGCAGCCAAGAGCGGCGGGCCTCCACAGATACGCAGTATTTT; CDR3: CASSQERRASTDTQYF
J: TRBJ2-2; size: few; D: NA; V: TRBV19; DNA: TGTGCCAGTAGTTTCGCGCCCGGGGAGCTGTTTTTT; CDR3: CASSFAPGELFF
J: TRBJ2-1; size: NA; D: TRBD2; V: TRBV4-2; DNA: TGTGCCAGCAGCCAAGAGTCTAGCGGGAGTGTTGAGCAGTTCTTC; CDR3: CASSQESSGSVEQFF
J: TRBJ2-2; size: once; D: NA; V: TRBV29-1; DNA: TGCAGCGGCCTTGCGGGCGGGGAGCTGTTTTTT; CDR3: CSGLAGGELFF
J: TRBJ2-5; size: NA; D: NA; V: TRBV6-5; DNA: TGTGCCAGCAGTTACCTCCTAGGAGAGACCCAGTACTTC; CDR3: CASSYLLGETQYF
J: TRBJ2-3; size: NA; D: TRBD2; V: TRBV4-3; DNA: TGCGCCAGCGCGGGGGGTAGCACAGATACGCAGTATTTT; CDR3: CASAGGSTDTQYF
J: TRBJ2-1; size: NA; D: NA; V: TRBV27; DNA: TGTGCCAGCAGTTCGGTGGCGGGGGCGACCTACAATGAGCAGTTCTTC; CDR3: CASSSVAGATYNEQFF
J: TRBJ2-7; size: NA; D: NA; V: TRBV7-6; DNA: TGTGCCAGCAGCTTAGGTGGCGGGATGGGATACGAGCAGTACTTC; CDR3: CASSLGGGMGYEQYF
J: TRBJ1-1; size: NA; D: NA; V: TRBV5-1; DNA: TGCGCCAGCAATAGACTCTTGGGCAGGGAGAACACTGAAGCTTTCTTT; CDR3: CASNRLLGRENTEAFF
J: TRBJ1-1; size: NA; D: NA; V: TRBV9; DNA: TGTGCCAGCAGCGGAAGTTTTGCAGACTTGAACACTGAAGCTTTCTTT; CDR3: CASSGSFADLNTEAFF
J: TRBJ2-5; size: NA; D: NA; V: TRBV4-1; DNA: TGCGCCAGCAGCCAAGATGGAGAAGTTCAAGAGACCCAGTACTTC; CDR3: CASSQDGEVQETQYF
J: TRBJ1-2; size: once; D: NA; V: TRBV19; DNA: TGTGCCAGTACCCTTCGGGGAGCCTATGGCTACACCTTC; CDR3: CASTLRGAYGYTF
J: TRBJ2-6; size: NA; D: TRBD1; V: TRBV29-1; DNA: TGCAGCGTTGGGACAGGGATTGGGGCCAACGTCCTGACTTTC; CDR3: CSVGTGIGANVLTF
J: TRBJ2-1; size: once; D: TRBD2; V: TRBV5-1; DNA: TGCGCCAGCAGCCCCGACCTTAGCGGGCGCCAATTCTTC; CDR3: CASSPDLSGRQFF
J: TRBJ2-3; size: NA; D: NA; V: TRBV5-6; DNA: TGTGCCAGCAGCTTTAATATAGATACGCAGTATTTT; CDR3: CASSFNIDTQYF
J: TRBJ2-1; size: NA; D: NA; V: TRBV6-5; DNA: TGTGCCAGCAGTTACTCCAACGGCAATGAGCAGTTCTTC; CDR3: CASSYSNGNEQFF
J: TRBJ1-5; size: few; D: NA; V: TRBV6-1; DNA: TGTGCCAGCAGTGACCCCTTTAGTAATCAGCCCCAGCATTTT; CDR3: CASSDPFSNQPQHF
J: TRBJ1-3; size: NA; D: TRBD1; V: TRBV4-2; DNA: TGTGCCAGCAGCGGACGGACAGGACTCTCTGGAAACACCATATATTTT; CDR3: CASSGRTGLSGNTIYF
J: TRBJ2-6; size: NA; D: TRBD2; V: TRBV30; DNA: TGTGCCCTTGGACTAGCGGGGTCTGGGGCCAACGTCCTGACTTTC; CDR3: CALGLAGSGANVLTF
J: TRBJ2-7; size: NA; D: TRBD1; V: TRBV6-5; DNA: TGTGCCAGCAGCCCAGGGACAGGGGGCCAGGGCGAGCAGTACTTC; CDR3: CASSPGTGGQGEQYF
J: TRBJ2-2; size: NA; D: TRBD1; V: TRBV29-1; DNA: TGCAGCGTTGCGGGGACAGGGAAGACCGGGGAGCTGTTTTTT; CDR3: CSVAGTGKTGELFF
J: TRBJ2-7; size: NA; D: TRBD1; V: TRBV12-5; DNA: TGTGCTAGTGGTTTGGGATGGGACAGGGGGCTGAACGAGCAGTACTTC; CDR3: CASGLGWDRGLNEQYF
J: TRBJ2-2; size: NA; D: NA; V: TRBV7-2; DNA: TGTGCCAGCACCATCCGCGGCGGGGAGCTGTTTTTT; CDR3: CASTIRGGELFF
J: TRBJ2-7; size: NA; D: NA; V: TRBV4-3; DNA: TGCGCCAGCAGCCAAGATTATCGGGGCTCCTACGAGCAGTACTTC; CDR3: CASSQDYRGSYEQYF
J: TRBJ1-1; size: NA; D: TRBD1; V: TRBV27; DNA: TGTGCCAGCAGTTGGGGGACAGGGTGGAACACTGAAGCTTTCTTT; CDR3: CASSWGTGWNTEAFF
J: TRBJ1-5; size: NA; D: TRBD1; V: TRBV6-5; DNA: TGTGCCAGCAGTTACGGGACAGGGATCCAGCCCCAGCATTTT; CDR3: CASSYGTGIQPQHF
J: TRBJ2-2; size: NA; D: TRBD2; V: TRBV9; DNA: TGTGCCAGCAGCGAGCCTAGCGGGGCGAACACCGGGGAGCTGTTTTTT; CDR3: CASSEPSGANTGELFF
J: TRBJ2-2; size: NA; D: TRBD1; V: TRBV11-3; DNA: TGTGCCAGCAGCAACCGGGACAGGGTGGGGGAGCTGTTTTTT; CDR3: CASSNRDRVGELFF
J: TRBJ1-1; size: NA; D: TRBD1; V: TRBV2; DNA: TGTGCCAGCTCTGACCACAGGGGAGTAGGTTTCTTT; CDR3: CASSDHRGVGFF
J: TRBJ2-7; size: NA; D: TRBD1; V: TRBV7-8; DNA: TGTGCCAGCAGCTACAGGGGGCGACGCTACGAGCAGTACTTC; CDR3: CASSYRGRRYEQYF
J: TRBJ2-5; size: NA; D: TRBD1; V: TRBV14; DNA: TGTGCCAGCAGCCAAGGACAGGGGGCGCGAGAGACCCAGTACTTC; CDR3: CASSQGQGARETQYF
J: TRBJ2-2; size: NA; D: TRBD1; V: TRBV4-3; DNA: TGCGCCAGCAGCGTCGGGACAGCCGACACCGGGGAGCTGTTTTTT; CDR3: CASSVGTADTGELFF
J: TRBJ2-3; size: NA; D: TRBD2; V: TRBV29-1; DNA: TGCAGCGTCACCGGGGGGACTTTTATTCTCGGGGATACGCAGTATTTT; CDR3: CSVTGGTFILGDTQYF
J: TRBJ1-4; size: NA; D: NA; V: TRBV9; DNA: TGTGCCAGCAGCGTAGACGGTAATGAAAAACTGTTTTTT; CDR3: CASSVDGNEKLFF
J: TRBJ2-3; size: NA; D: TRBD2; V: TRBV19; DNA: TGTGCCAGTAGTGGCGCCACGGACGGGAGCGGGAGCCCTAGCACAGATACGCAGTATTTT; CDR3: CASSGATDGSGSPSTDTQYF
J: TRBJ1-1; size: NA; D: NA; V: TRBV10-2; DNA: TGCGCCAGCCAAGACCCGGGACAAATGAACACTGAAGCTTTCTTT; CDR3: CASQDPGQMNTEAFF
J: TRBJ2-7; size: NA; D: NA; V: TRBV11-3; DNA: TGTGCCAGCAGCTTAGGTGCAGGATACGAGCAGTACTTC; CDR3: CASSLGAGYEQYF
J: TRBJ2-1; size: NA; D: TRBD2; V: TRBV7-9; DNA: TGTGCCAGCAGCCTCGGGACTAGCGGTCATAGCTCCTACAATGAGCAGTTCTTC; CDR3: CASSLGTSGHSSYNEQFF
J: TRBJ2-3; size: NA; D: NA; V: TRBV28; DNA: TGTGCCAGCACCAGTAGCGGCAACACAGATACGCAGTATTTT; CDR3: CASTSSGNTDTQYF
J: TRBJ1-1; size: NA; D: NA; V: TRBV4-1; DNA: TGCGCCAGCAGCCCCCTATGGTCGAACACTGAAGCTTTCTTT; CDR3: CASSPLWSNTEAFF
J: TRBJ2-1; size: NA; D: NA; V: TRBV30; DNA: TGTGCCTGGAGTGTGTTCCGGGGGATTGATGAGCAGTTCTTC; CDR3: CAWSVFRGIDEQFF